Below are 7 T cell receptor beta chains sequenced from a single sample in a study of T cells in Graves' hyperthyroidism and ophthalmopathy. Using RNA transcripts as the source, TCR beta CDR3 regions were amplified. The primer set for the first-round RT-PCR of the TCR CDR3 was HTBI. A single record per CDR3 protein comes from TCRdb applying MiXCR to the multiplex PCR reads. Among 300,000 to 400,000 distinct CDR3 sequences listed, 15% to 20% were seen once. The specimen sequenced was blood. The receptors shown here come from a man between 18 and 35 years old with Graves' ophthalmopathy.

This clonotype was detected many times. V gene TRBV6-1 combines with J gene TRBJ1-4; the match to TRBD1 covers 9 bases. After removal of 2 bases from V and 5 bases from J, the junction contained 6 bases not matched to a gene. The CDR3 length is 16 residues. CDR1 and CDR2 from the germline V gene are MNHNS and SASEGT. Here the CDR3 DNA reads TGTGCCAGCAGTGAACGGCTCGGGACAGGGAATGAAAAACTGTTTTTT. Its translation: CASSERLGTGNEKLFF.

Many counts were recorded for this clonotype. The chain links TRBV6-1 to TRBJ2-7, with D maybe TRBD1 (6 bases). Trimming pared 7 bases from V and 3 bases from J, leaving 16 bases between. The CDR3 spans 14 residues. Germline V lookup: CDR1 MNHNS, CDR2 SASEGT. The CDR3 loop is CASTEGQGHYEQYF. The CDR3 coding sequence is TGTGCCAGCACCGAGGGCCAGGGACACTACGAGCAGTACTTC.

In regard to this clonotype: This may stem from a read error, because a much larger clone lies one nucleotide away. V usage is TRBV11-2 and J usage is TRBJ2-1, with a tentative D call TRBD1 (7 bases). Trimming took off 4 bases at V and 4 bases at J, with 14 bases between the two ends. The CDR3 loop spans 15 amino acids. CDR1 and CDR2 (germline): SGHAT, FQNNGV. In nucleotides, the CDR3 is TGTGCCAGCAGCTCCCAGGGGGGAACTTACAATGAGCAGTTCTTC. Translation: CASSSQGGTYNEQFF.

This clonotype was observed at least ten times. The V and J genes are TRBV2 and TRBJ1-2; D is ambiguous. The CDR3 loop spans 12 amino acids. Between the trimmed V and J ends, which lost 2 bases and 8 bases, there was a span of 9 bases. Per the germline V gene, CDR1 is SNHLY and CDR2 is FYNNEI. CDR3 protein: CASSELREGYTF. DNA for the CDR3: TGTGCCAGCAGTGAACTCCGGGAGGGCTACACCTTC.

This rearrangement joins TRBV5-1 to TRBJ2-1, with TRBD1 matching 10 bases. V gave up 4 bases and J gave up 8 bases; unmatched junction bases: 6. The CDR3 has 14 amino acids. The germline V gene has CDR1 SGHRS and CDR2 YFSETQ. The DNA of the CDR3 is TGCGCCAGCAGCCCCGGACAGGGGGAATATGAGCAGTTCTTC. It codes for CASSPGQGEYEQFF.

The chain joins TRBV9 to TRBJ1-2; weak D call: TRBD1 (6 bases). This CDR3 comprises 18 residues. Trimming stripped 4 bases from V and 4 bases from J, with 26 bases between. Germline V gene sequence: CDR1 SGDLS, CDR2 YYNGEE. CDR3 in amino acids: CASSPSHTEGGLPYGYTF. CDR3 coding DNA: TGTGCCAGCAGCCCGTCCCACACGGAGGGGGGCCTCCCCTATGGCTACACCTTC.

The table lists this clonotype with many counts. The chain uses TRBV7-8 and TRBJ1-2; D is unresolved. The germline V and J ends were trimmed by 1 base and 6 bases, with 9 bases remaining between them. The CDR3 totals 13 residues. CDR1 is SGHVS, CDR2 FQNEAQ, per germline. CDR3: CASSLVWADGYTF. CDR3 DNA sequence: TGTGCCAGCAGCTTAGTATGGGCAGATGGCTACACCTTC. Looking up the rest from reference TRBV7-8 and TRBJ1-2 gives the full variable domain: GAGVSQSPRYKVAKRGQDVALRCDPISGHVSLFWYQQALGQGPEFLTYFQNEAQLDKSGLPSDRFFAERPEGSVSTLKIQRTQQEDSAVYLCASSLVWADGYTFGSGTRLTVV.